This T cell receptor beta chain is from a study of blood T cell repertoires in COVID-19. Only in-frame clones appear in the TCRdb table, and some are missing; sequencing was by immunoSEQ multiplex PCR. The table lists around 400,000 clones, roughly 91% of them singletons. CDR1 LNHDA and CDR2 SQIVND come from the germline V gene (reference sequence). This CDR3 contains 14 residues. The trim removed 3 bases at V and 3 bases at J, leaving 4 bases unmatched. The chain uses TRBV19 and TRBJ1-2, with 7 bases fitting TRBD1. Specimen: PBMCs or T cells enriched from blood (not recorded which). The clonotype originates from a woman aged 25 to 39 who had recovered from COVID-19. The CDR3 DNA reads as TGTGCCAGTAGTATGACAGGGAGGCACTATGGCTACACCTTC. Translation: CASSMTGRHYGYTF.